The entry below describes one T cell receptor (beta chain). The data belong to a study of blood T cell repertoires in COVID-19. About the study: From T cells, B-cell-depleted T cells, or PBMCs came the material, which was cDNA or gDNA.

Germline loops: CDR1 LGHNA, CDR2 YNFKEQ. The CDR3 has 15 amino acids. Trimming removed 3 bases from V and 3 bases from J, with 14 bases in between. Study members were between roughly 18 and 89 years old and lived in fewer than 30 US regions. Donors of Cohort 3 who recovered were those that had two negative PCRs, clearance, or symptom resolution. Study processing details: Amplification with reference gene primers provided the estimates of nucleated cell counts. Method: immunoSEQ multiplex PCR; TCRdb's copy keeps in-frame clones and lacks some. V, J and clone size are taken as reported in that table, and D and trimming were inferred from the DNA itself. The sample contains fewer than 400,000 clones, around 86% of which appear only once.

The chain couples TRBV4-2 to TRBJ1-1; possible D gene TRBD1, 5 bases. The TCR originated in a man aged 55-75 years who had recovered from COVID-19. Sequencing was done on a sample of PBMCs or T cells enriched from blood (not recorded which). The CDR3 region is CASSQDGRGYTEAFF. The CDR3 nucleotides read TGTGCCAGCAGCCAGGACGGTAGGGGATACACTGAAGCTTTCTTT.